These T cell receptor beta chains were read from a single sample in a study of Ad26.COV2.S vaccination and SARS-CoV-2 variants. Sequencing was performed with immunoSEQ multiplex PCR; in TCRdb, only in-frame clones are kept and a portion is missing. The data contain roughly 700,000 clones, roughly 90% of them singletons. Source: peripheral blood, taken in a trial of Ad26.COV2.S vaccine versus placebo. The receptors were gathered from a person between 18 and 65 years old who received the Ad26.COV2.S COVID-19 vaccine or a placebo. The CDR3 runs from the conserved cysteine through the conserved F or W. Each record gives: CDR3 protein, CDR3 DNA, clone size, V gene, J gene, D gene. A D gene is named only where the DNA matches it firmly. Some rows mark clone size as missing; the rest say once, few, many or name a class of expanded clone.

cdr3_aa: CASSQEGRSGMGNEQFF; cdr3_nt: TGTGCCAGCAGCCAAGAAGGCAGGAGCGGGATGGGCAACGAGCAGTTCTTC; clone_size: .; v_call: TRBV3-1/TRBV3-2; j_call: TRBJ2-1; d_call: TRBD2
cdr3_aa: CASSKGQFNQPQHF; cdr3_nt: TGTGCCAGCAGCAAAGGACAGTTCAATCAGCCCCAGCATTTT; clone_size: .; v_call: TRBV7-9; j_call: TRBJ1-5; d_call: .
cdr3_aa: CASSLDNTGELFF; cdr3_nt: TGTGCCAGCAGCCTAGACAACACCGGGGAGCTGTTTTTT; clone_size: .; v_call: TRBV5-4; j_call: TRBJ2-2; d_call: .
cdr3_aa: CASSRDRGLYGYTF; cdr3_nt: TGTGCCAGCAGTAGGGACAGGGGCTTATATGGCTACACCTTC; clone_size: once; v_call: TRBV6-5; j_call: TRBJ1-2; d_call: TRBD1
cdr3_aa: CASRTGETQYF; cdr3_nt: TGTGCCAGCAGGACCGGGGAGACCCAGTACTTC; clone_size: .; v_call: TRBV6-5; j_call: TRBJ2-5; d_call: .
cdr3_aa: CASSKAGTERYEQYF; cdr3_nt: TGTGCCAGCAGCAAAGCGGGGACAGAGCGCTACGAGCAGTACTTC; clone_size: .; v_call: TRBV21-1; j_call: TRBJ2-7; d_call: .
cdr3_aa: CASSPPGQGPNQPQHF; cdr3_nt: TGTGCCAGCTCACCACCGGGACAGGGTCCCAATCAGCCCCAGCATTTT; clone_size: .; v_call: TRBV18; j_call: TRBJ1-5; d_call: TRBD1
cdr3_aa: CASKREVAYEQYF; cdr3_nt: TGCGCCAGCAAACGGGAGGTTGCCTACGAGCAGTACTTC; clone_size: .; v_call: TRBV5-1; j_call: TRBJ2-7; d_call: TRBD2
cdr3_aa: CAWSGLAAYNEQFF; cdr3_nt: TGTGCCTGGAGTGGACTAGCGGCTTACAATGAGCAGTTCTTC; clone_size: .; v_call: TRBV30; j_call: TRBJ2-1; d_call: TRBD2
cdr3_aa: CASSFAGDYNSPLHF; cdr3_nt: TGTGCCAGCAGCTTCGCGGGAGATTATAATTCACCCCTCCACTTT; clone_size: .; v_call: TRBV7-2; j_call: TRBJ1-6; d_call: .
cdr3_aa: CASSRTGTGTYEQYF; cdr3_nt: TGTGCCAGTAGTAGGACCGGGACAGGGACCTACGAGCAGTACTTC; clone_size: .; v_call: TRBV19; j_call: TRBJ2-7; d_call: TRBD1
cdr3_aa: CASSSRGYYGYTF; cdr3_nt: TGTGCCAGCAGCTCCAGGGGATACTATGGCTACACCTTC; clone_size: .; v_call: TRBV4-2; j_call: TRBJ1-2; d_call: .
cdr3_aa: CASRTAGDLYEQYF; cdr3_nt: TGCGCCAGCAGAACAGCGGGAGACCTCTACGAGCAGTACTTC; clone_size: .; v_call: TRBV10-2; j_call: TRBJ2-7; d_call: TRBD2
cdr3_aa: CASSPRLAGYTLYEQYF; cdr3_nt: TGTGCCAGCAGCCCCCGACTAGCGGGGTACACTCTCTACGAGCAGTACTTC; clone_size: .; v_call: TRBV9; j_call: TRBJ2-7; d_call: TRBD2
cdr3_aa: CASSRSDRETYF; cdr3_nt: TGTGCCAGCAGCCGATCAGACAGGGAAACGTACTTC; clone_size: .; v_call: TRBV6-2/TRBV6-3; j_call: TRBJ2-5; d_call: TRBD1
cdr3_aa: CASSLGQGLNSPLHF; cdr3_nt: TGCGCCAGCAGCTTGGGGCAGGGTTTGAATTCACCCCTCCACTTT; clone_size: .; v_call: TRBV5-1; j_call: TRBJ1-6; d_call: .
cdr3_aa: CSVEVGRLAGKNEQFF; cdr3_nt: TGCAGCGTTGAAGTTGGGAGACTAGCGGGGAAAAATGAGCAGTTCTTC; clone_size: .; v_call: TRBV29-1; j_call: TRBJ2-1; d_call: TRBD2
cdr3_aa: CASKFWAAEKLFF; cdr3_nt: TGTGCCAGCAAGTTCTGGGCGGCCGAAAAACTGTTTTTT; clone_size: once; v_call: TRBV6-5; j_call: TRBJ1-4; d_call: .
cdr3_aa: CASSQDRSNTEAFF; cdr3_nt: TGTGCCAGCAGCCAAGATCGGTCGAACACTGAAGCTTTCTTT; clone_size: once; v_call: TRBV3-1/TRBV3-2; j_call: TRBJ1-1; d_call: .